This T cell receptor beta chain was retrieved from a study of cytomegalovirus exposure and HLA in healthy donors (dated by TCRdb to about 2017). For context, the study as a whole: An earlier analysis of 587 of the donors reported roughly 300 Gb of sequence data and more than 90 million unique TCR beta sequences from 150 million to 200 million T cells. Approximately 300 gigabases of sequencing data and 70 million to 100 million unique TCR sequences were included in an early release covering roughly 700 HLA-typed donors. Among the approximately 420 genotyped donors, 81% belonged to the genetic ancestry cluster associated with self-reported Caucasian donors. The aim of the study was to test whether cataloging public T cell receptors could identify signatures of past pathogen exposure. Using immunosequencing, the study profiled T cell repertoires from roughly 650 subjects and related those repertoires to cytomegalovirus serostatus. Besides the first cohort of under 700 subjects, a separate validation cohort made up of roughly 130 different subjects was used. To predict cytomegalovirus infection status, the study combined high-throughput TCR immunosequencing, statistical association of individual TCRs with disease status, and machine learning. In a later analysis, previously published TCR beta repertoires from 666 donors were re-analyzed and high-resolution HLA genotyping was added so that TCR occurrence patterns could be studied. The later analysis used no new phenotypic data to find candidate immune exposures, relying instead on TCR beta sequences and their occurrence across donors. An earlier analysis of 587 of the donors used high-throughput TCR beta sequencing to judge whether each TCR beta V gene segment behaved as functional or pseudogenic. Donor age, sex, ethnicity and CMV serostatus were compiled together with the repertoire data. A later genetic analysis used genome-wide SNP genotypes for about 55% of the 666 donors, treating that subset as a discovery cohort. Every repertoire in the discovery cohort had been generated on one and the same sequencing platform. Class I and class II HLA loci were covered by the typing at four-digit resolution. Typing coverage differed by locus: A, B, C, DRB1 and DQB1 were typed in roughly 620-630 donors, DQA1 in approximately 520, DPA1 in around 580, and DPB1 in around 440. About five DR-DQ haplotypes were treated as single units for association and clustering because of strong linkage in the cohort. Among about 400 genotyped donors of the cohort, an average of approximately 220,000 unique TCR beta nucleotide sequences was sequenced per donor, of which 15% to 20% were non-productive. The investigation overall reported the following: A later analysis found that most CMV-associated TCR beta chains appeared HLA-restricted, with HLA associations seemingly driven largely by CMV exposure. For the cohort, immune exposure information was limited to CMV serostatus. According to the authors, the approach could potentially be generalized to other disease states and immunological phenotypes. In a later analysis, HLA-associated TCR beta chains were found to be more clonally expanded and to have lower generation probabilities than equally common non-associated chains. In this cohort, only TCR beta chains were sequenced, and detectable features were limited by the absence of alpha or paired-chain data. In both the original and validation cohorts, the classifier was reported to diagnose cytomegalovirus status with high specificity and sensitivity. The sequencing pipeline was judged likely to have produced a cluster of highly shared sequence variants as a technical artifact. In a later analysis, TCR association rates were found to vary across HLA loci, with the most associated TCRs seen for DRB1 alleles and the fewest for HLA-C alleles. In a later genetic analysis, fewer N-insertions in productive TCRs were reported among donors in an Asian-associated ancestry cluster than the approximately 670-donor mean. Correlated functional status among segregating V segments might be attributable to linkage disequilibrium, but an unknown experimental factor could not be ruled out. Sequencing depth was assumed to be roughly uniform across donors in the presence/absence analyses, though that assumption may not hold. Because counts were too low, seventeen rarely observed V segments, including chromosome 9 orphons, were excluded from the earlier analysis of around 640 of the donors. In the study, about 150 TCR beta chains were listed as associated with cytomegalovirus. Specific HLA alleles were associated with about 17,000 TCR beta sequences at a false discovery rate of 0.05 in a later analysis. Across donors, most TCR sequences were observed very rarely, whereas some public TCRs were present in many individuals. A further reported finding was that TCR beta sequences accurately predicted the HLA-A and HLA-B alleles for most subjects in the first cohort. Because HLA typing was unavailable for some donors at each locus, only the typed subset was used in association tests. When HLA alleles, especially DR and DQ, strongly co-occurred, attributing TCR associations to individual alleles was difficult. In a later genetic analysis, a missense DCLRE1C variant was associated with V-gene and J-gene trimming of TCR beta chains, and the association was replicated in an independent cohort. In an earlier analysis of fewer than 700 of the donors, most TCR beta V segments appeared in productive rearrangements about 87% or about 30% of the time, broadly matching IMGT annotations. In vitro tests confirmed that a few of the cytomegalovirus-associated TCR beta chains recognize cytomegalovirus antigens. In a later analysis, several top co-occurrence clusters were reported to appear linked to parvovirus B19, influenza, CMV and Epstein-Barr virus.

Library preparation used the immunoSEQ multiplex PCR assay. A mixture of 60 forward primers for TCR Vbeta segments and 13 reverse primers for TCR Jbeta segments was used in the multiplex PCR. A multiplex PCR assay on genomic DNA amplified the CDR3 region of rearranged TCR beta genes. On the Illumina HiSeq System, the amplified TCR beta libraries were sequenced as 87-base-pair reads. The paper's data handling went like this. Across the 500 to 850 repertoires, a later analysis counted tens of millions of unique TCR beta chains, 8.5 million to 12 million of which were shared by at least two donors. A nearest-neighbor algorithm error-corrected the raw reads and collapsed the reads into unique sequences, merging closely related sequences to remove PCR and sequencing errors. Alignment of CDR3 sequences to IMGT reference sequences was used to assign V, D and J gene segments. Each retained sequence needed at least a six-nucleotide match to both a V gene segment and a J gene segment. Rearrangements were classified as productive when the CDR3 lacked stop codons and remained in frame with V and J, and all other rearrangements were classified as non-productive. CDR3 was defined according to IMGT convention as the region running from the second conserved V-encoded cysteine to the conserved J-encoded phenylalanine. The earlier analysis of about 640 of the donors excluded any sequence lacking an unambiguous match to a single V gene segment. In an earlier analysis of roughly 500 of the donors, V segments were called functional above 56.7% productive rearrangements and were called segregating when the between-donor standard deviation exceeded 5%. A statistical classification framework was developed to diagnose cytomegalovirus status using the catalog of TCR beta chain sequences. In a later analysis, TCR nucleotide sequences were compared against IMGT/GENE-DB human TR gene sequences so that V and J genes could be assigned. A later analysis assigned CDR3 sequences and most-parsimonious VDJ recombination scenarios with the TCRdist pipeline. A later analysis defined each TCR beta chain by its CDR3 amino acid sequence plus V-gene family, and excluded reads lacking a unique V-gene family. As a way to deal with suspected cross-contamination and a sequencing artifact, a later analysis dropped 450 to 700 nucleotide sequences that were highly shared and had low generation probability. In a later analysis, a clonal expansion index for each public chain was calculated from normalized within-repertoire ranks of inferred template counts. In a later analysis, generation probabilities were computed using a VDJ recombination model fitted to out-of-frame rearrangements, and the results were checked against IGoR. In a later analysis, TCR-TCR, TCR-HLA and TCR-CMV co-occurrence was scored with hypergeometric tests, and a repertoire-size bias correction was applied to TCR pairs. False discovery rates were estimated in a later analysis by permuting HLA or CMV assignments 20 times. In a later analysis, co-occurring TCRs were grouped using DBSCAN, with TCRdist sequence similarity added in when clustering inside HLA-allele-positive subsets. For co-occurrence clustering, repertoires with fewer than 30,000 or more than 120,000 public chains were excluded, along with roughly 5 repertoires with anomalous nucleotide sharing. The immuneACCESS repertoire file appears here via TCRdb, limited to in-frame rearrangements. These files lack a portion of the clones; in checked studies, under half of the deficit traces to unresolved V genes, and the cause of the others is not known. The V and J calls and clone size are taken from that table; D and trimming were inferred from the DNA. The sample data list about 180,000 clones, and roughly 78% of these were observed just once. The top ten constitute around 0.69% of the sample.

The cohort consisted of 600 to 700 healthy bone marrow donors. Cohort members were all nominally healthy when sampled, although unrecorded immune exposures were likely present. The donor tested CMV seronegative and was one of the 352 seronegative cohort members. Each donor provided a peripheral blood sample, and peripheral blood mononuclear cells were used for TCR beta sequencing. The Qiagen DNeasy Blood Extraction Kit was used to extract genomic DNA from the blood cell samples. Details on this clone: The antigen it binds to is not known. No base qualities exist here, and no much larger clone lies one base off it.

The TCR was taken from a woman in her 40s in good health and CMV-seronegative. The sequenced material came from PBMCs.

The bases read TGTGCCAGCAGCGTAGGTTGGGCAGGGGTGACCGGGGAGCTGTTTTTT. This sequence encodes CASSVGWAGVTGELFF. The rearrangement combines TRBV9 with TRBJ2-2; TRBD1 is a weak D gene call, 6 bases matching. V loses 0 bases of germline sequence and J loses 5 bases, and the interval between the two ends is 14 bases. From cysteine to phenylalanine, the CDR3 is 16 amino acids long. Just CDR3 DNA is preserved here, 48 bases in frame from base 1. CDR1 and CDR2, looked up from the germline V gene, are SGDLS and YYNGEE. Extended through the reference TRBV9 and TRBJ2-2 proteins, this CDR3 yields the full variable domain: DSGVTQTPKHLITATGQRVTLRCSPRSGDLSVYWYQQSLDQGLQFLIQYYNGEERAKGNILERFSAQQFPDLHSELNLSSLELGDSALYFCASSVGWAGVTGELFFGEGSRLTVL.